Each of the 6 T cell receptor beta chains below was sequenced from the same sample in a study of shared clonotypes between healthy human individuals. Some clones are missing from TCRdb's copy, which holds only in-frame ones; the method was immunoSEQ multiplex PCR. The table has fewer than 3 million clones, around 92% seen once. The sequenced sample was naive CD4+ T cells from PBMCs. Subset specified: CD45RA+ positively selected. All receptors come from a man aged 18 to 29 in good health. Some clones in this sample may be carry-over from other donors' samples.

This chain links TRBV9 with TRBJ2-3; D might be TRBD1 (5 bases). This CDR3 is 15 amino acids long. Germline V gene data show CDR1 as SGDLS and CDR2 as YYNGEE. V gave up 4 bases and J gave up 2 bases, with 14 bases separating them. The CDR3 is CASSPSPRATDTQYF. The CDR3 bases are TGTGCCAGCAGCCCCAGCCCCAGGGCCACAGATACGCAGTATTTT.

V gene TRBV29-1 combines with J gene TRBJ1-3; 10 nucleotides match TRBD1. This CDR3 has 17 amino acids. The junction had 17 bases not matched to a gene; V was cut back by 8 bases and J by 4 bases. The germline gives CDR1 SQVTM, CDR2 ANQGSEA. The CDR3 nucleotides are TGCAGCCCCGACAGGGGGCTCAACCTGCCTCACGGAAACACCATATATTTT. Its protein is CSPDRGLNLPHGNTIYF.

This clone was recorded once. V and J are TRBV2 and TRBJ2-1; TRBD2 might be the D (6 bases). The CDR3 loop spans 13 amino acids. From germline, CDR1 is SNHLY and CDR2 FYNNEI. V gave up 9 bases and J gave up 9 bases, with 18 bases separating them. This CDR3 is CASTEGRSSEQFF. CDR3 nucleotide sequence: TGTGCCAGTACGGAAGGGAGGTCGTCTGAGCAGTTCTTC.

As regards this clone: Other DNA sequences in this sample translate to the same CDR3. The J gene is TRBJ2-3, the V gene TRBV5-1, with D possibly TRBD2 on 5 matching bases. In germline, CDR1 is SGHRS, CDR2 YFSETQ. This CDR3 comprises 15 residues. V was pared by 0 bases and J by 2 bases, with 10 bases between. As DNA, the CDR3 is TGCGCCAGCAGCTTGGCCGGAGACTACACAGATACGCAGTATTTT. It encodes CASSLAGDYTDTQYF.

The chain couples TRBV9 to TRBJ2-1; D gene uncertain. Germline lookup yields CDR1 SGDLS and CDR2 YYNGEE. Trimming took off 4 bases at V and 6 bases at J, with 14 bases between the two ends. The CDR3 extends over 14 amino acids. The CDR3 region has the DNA TGTGCCAGCAGCCTAGATGGTCTCAGCAATGAGCAGTTCTTC. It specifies CASSLDGLSNEQFF. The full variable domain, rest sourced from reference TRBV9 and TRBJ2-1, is DSGVTQTPKHLITATGQRVTLRCSPRSGDLSVYWYQQSLDQGLQFLIQYYNGEERAKGNILERFSAQQFPDLHSELNLSSLELGDSALYFCASSLDGLSNEQFFGPGTRLTVL.

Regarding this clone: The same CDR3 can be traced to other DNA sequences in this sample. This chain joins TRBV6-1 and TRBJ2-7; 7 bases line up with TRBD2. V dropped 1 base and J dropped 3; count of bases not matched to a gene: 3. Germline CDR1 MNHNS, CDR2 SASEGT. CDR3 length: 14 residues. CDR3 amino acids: CASSEGGGNYEQYF. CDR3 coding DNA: TGTGCCAGCAGTGAAGGGGGAGGGAACTACGAGCAGTACTTC.